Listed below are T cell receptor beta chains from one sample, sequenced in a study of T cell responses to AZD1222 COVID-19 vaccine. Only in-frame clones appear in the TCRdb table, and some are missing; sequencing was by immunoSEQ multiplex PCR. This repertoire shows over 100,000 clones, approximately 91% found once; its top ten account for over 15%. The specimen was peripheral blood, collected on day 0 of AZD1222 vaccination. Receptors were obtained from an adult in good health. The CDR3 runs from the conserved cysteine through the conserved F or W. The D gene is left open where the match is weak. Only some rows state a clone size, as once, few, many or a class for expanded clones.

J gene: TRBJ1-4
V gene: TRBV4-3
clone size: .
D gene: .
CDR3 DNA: TGCGCCAGCAGCCAAGATGTCGCAACTAATGAAAAACTGTTTTTT
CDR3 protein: CASSQDVATNEKLFF

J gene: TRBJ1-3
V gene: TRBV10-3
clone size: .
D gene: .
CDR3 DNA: TGTGCCATCAGGCCCTCTCAGGGGACTGGAAACACCATATATTTT
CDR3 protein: CAIRPSQGTGNTIYF

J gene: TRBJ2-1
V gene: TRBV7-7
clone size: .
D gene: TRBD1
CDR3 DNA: TGTGCCAGCAGTCCCACCGGGACAGGGGGCGATGAGCAGTTCTTC
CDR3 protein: CASSPTGTGGDEQFF

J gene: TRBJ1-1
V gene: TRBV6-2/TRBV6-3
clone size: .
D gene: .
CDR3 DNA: TGTGCCAGCAGTTCCACCGTGGGGGGCGGAGGCACTGAAGCTTTCTTT
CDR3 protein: CASSSTVGGGGTEAFF

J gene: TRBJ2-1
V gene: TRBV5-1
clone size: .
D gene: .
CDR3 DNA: TGCGCCAGCAGCAATCTTTTGGGAGACAGTGAGCAGTTCTTC
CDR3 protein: CASSNLLGDSEQFF

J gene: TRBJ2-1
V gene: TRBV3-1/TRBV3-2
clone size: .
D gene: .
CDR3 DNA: TGTGCCAGCAGCGACGGGACTAATGAGCAGTTCTTC
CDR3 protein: CASSDGTNEQFF

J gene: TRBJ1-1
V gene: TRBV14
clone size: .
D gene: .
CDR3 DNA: TGTGCCAGCAGCCAAGATCTAGTGGCTGAAGCTTTCTTT
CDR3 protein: CASSQDLVAEAFF

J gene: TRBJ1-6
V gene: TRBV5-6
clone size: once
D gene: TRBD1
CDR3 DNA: TGTGCCAGCAGGCGGGGACAGGGGATCTATAATTCACCCCTCCACTTT
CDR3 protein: CASRRGQGIYNSPLHF

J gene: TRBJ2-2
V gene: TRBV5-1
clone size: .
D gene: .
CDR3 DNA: TGCGCCAGCAGCTTGTTAGCAGCGAACACCGGGGAGCTGTTTTTT
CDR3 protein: CASSLLAANTGELFF

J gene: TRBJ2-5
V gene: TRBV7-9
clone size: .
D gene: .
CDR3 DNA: TGTGCCAGCAGCTTTCGGGCAGAAGAGACCCAGTACTTC
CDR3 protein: CASSFRAEETQYF

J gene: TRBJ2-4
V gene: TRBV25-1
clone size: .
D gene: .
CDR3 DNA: TGTGCCAGCAGTGAAAGGGGGGACAGTCCCATAGCCAAAAACATTCAGTACTTC
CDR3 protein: CASSERGDSPIAKNIQYF

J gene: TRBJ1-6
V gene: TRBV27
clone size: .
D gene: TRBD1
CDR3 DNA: TGTGCCAGCAGTCCCACAGGGGGCTCCTATAATTCACCCCTCCACTTT
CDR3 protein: CASSPTGGSYNSPLHF

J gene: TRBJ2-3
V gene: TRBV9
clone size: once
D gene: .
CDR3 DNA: TGTGCCAGCAGCGTAGAAGGTGGGAGAGATACGCAGTATTTT
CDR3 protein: CASSVEGGRDTQYF

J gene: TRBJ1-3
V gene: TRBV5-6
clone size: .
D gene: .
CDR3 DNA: TGTGCCAGCAGCCTATTGGGACCTGGAAACACCATATATTTT
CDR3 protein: CASSLLGPGNTIYF

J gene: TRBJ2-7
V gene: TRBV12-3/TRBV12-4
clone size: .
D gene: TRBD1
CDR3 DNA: TGTGCCAGCAGTCCTTCCCGGGACAGCGAGCAGTACTTC
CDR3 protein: CASSPSRDSEQYF

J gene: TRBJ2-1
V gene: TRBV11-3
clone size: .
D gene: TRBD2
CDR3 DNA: TGTGCCAGCAGCTTAGTGTCCAGCGGGGTATACAATGAGCAGTTCTTC
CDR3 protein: CASSLVSSGVYNEQFF

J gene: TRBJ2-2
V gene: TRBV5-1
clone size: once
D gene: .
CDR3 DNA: TGCGCCAGCAGCCAGCAGGCGTTAGACACCGGGGAGCTGTTTTTT
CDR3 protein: CASSQQALDTGELFF